Given below is one T cell receptor (beta chain) in context. Its specificity is not known. This specimen comes from a study of OX40 agonist ivuxolimab in advanced cancers. Looking at the study overall: As their treatment, patients were administered ivuxolimab, an agonistic anti-OX40 (CD134) antibody. Administration of intravenous ivuxolimab to patients occurred every 2 weeks at 0.01 to 10 mg/kg. Overall study findings and caveats: Both blood CD4+ and CD8+ T cells showed clonal growth by week 6 at 0.1 to 3.0 mg/kg. In the expanded peripheral T cells, antigen specificity was never determined.

Assay used: immunoSEQ multiplex PCR; TCRdb lists only in-frame clones, some missing. This table holds tens of thousands of clones, approximately 84% found once. The clonotype was recovered from an adult with an advanced solid tumor such as melanoma, head and neck, liver or kidney cancer. Sequenced here: CD4+ or CD8+ T cells sorted from blood, sampled in a trial of the OX40 agonist ivuxolimab.

Here the CDR3 reads CASSQDGSSGNTIYF. In DNA, the CDR3 is TGCGCCAGCAGCCAGGACGGCAGCTCTGGAAACACCATATATTTT. This rearrangement joins TRBV4-3 to TRBJ1-3; D call uncertain. The germline gives CDR1 LGHNA, CDR2 YSLEER. The CDR3 is made up of 15 amino acids. The V end was cut by 3 bases, the J end by 0 bases, with 9 bases between.